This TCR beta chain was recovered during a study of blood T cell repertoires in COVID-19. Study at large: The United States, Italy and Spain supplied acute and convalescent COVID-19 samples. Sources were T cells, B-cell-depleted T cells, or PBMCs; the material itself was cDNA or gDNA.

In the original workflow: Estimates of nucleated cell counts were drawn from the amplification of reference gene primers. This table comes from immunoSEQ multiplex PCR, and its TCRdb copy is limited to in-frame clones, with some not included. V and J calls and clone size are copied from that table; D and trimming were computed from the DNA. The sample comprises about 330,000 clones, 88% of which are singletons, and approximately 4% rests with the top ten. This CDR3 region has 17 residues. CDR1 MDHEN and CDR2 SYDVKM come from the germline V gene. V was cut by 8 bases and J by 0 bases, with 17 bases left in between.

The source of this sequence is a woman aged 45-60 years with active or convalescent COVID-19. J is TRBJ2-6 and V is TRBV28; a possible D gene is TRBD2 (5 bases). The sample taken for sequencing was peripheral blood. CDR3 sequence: CASYPRGLLSGANVLTF. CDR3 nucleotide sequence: TGTGCCAGCTATCCCCGGGGTCTTCTCTCTGGGGCCAACGTCCTGACTTTC.